The entry that follows covers one T cell receptor beta chain sequence. These data originate in a study of cytomegalovirus exposure and HLA in healthy donors. Background on the study: A data release that came early held 80 million to 95 million unique TCRs from HLA-typed donors.

Each donor's status was that of a healthy bone marrow donor. When sampled, the donors appeared nominally healthy, though they likely had unrecorded immune exposures. 13 Jbeta primers and 60 Vbeta primers were used for the PCR. Data came from immunoSEQ multiplex PCR; TCRdb stores just in-frame clones and leaves some out. The table lists 150,000 to 200,000 clones, roughly 84% of them singletons. V lost 1 base and J lost 9; bases outside the gene matches: 9. Germline loops: CDR1 SGHVS, CDR2 FQNEAQ. The CDR3 runs 16 residues. The chain is built from TRBV7-8 and TRBJ2-3, with 11 nucleotides matching TRBD2. Sequenced: PBMCs. The TCR sequence derives from a girl under three years old in good health and CMV-seronegative. CDR3 sequence: CASSLGLAGGIPTQYF. As DNA, the CDR3 is TGTGCCAGCAGCTTAGGGCTAGCGGGGGGAATTCCAACGCAGTATTTT.